The sequence of this T cell receptor beta chain was determined in a study of T-cell reconstitution after alpha-beta-depleted transplantation in children. Trimming took 3 bases from V and 7 from J; bases not matched to a gene: 15. CDR3 length equals 18 residues. Germline-derived CDR1 and CDR2 are SGHNT and YENEEA. This clonotype has more than one count but fewer than ten. Its target is unknown. Unique molecular identifiers were used in preparing the TCRbeta library. TCRdb reprocessed the PCR reads via MiXCR and lists one record per CDR3 protein. The sample shows fewer than 450,000 distinct CDR3 sequences, roughly 16% of them seen only once. Study-wide results and caveats: After one year, T-cell counts and TCRbeta diversity mostly came from new T cells.

The receptor was isolated from a male patient aged 2 to 9 who had a stem cell transplant for acute lymphoblastic leukemia, so the T cells may come from the graft donor. The input for sequencing was PBMCs, mostly from graft donor cells, taken 360 days after TCRalphabeta/CD19-depleted stem cell transplant. The V call is TRBV11-3, the J call TRBJ2-2, with 9 bases identical to TRBD1. CDR3 region: CASSFNWIIRTGDGELFF. In DNA form, the CDR3 reads TGTGCCAGCAGCTTTAATTGGATAATACGGACAGGGGACGGGGAGCTGTTTTTT.